These 18 T cell receptor beta chains were all obtained from the same sample, sequenced in a study of blood T cell repertoires in COVID-19. Generated by immunoSEQ multiplex PCR, the TCRdb table keeps only in-frame clones and is missing some. The sample carries some 130,000 clones, around four fifths recorded once. The sequenced material came from peripheral blood. These receptors were collected from a man aged 40-49 years with active or convalescent COVID-19.

The rearrangement links TRBV19 to TRBJ2-7, with TRBD1 matching 9 bases. Germline assignment: CDR1 LNHDA and CDR2 SQIVND (reference sequence). Trimming took 1 base from V and 5 from J; bases not matched to a gene: 6. The CDR3 is 15 residues long. CDR3 protein: CASSIAEQGADEQYF. The CDR3 DNA reads as TGTGCCAGTAGTATAGCAGAACAGGGGGCCGACGAGCAGTACTTC.

V usage is TRBV15 and J usage is TRBJ2-3; D is perhaps TRBD2 (6 bases). The CDR3 consists of 14 residues. The V gene lost 7 bases and the J gene lost 1 base, with 12 bases spanning the gap. Germline V CDR1 and CDR2: LNHNV, YYDKDF (reference sequence). The CDR3 DNA sequence: TGTGCCACCACCTCGACTAGACGCACAGATACGCAGTATTTT. Residues: CATTSTRRTDTQYF. Variable domain in full (rest from reference TRBV15 and TRBJ2-3): DAMVIQNPRYQVTQFGKPVTLSCSQTLNHNVMYWYQQKSSQAPKLLFHYYDKDFNNEADTPDNFQSRRPNTSFCFLDIRSPGLGDTAMYLCATTSTRRTDTQYFGPGTRLTVL.

This chain links TRBV23-1 with TRBJ1-1; TRBD1 is a possible D gene (6 bases). Being an ORF, TRBV23-1 has a function that is uncertain. This CDR3 spans 13 amino acids. V lost 7 bases and J 0 bases, leaving 9 bases between the germline ends. CDR3 sequence: CASTTGMNTEAFF. The CDR3 DNA follows: TGCGCCAGCACGACAGGTATGAACACTGAAGCTTTCTTT.

The V gene is TRBV10-3, the J gene TRBJ2-3, with D perhaps matching TRBD2 (5 bases). Germline V gene data show CDR1 as ENHRY and CDR2 as SYGVKD. With 6 bases removed from V and 5 bases from J, the gap between germline ends came to 9 bases. The CDR3 spans 12 residues. CDR3 sequence reads: CAISWSGDTQYF. In DNA form, the CDR3 reads TGTGCCATCAGCTGGAGCGGAGATACGCAGTATTTT.

This clone was seen just once. The chain uses TRBV10-1 and TRBJ1-6; D possibly corresponds to TRBD1 (6 bases). This CDR3 region has 14 residues. Trimming removed 6 bases from V and 9 bases from J, with 15 bases in between. Germline CDR1 is WNHNN and CDR2 is SYGVQD (reference sequence). The CDR3 DNA is TGCGCCAGCAGCGAAGGGGGGGCCGGTTCACCCCTCCACTTT. Translation gives CASSEGGAGSPLHF.

The chain links TRBV6-4 to TRBJ1-1, with a tentative D call TRBD1 (6 bases). This CDR3 comprises 13 residues. CDR1 is MRHNA, CDR2 SNTAGT, per germline. Trimming took off 4 bases at V and 2 bases at J, with 8 bases between the two ends. The CDR3 nucleotides are TGTGCCAGCAGTGTGGACAGCAACACTGAAGCTTTCTTT. It encodes CASSVDSNTEAFF.

In nucleotides, the CDR3 is TGTGCCAGCAGTTTAACACGAATAATCTACGAGCAGTACTTC. This gives the protein CASSLTRIIYEQYF. The chain combines TRBV28 with TRBJ2-7; D unclear. The germline V gene encodes CDR1 MDHEN and CDR2 SYDVKM. This CDR3 is 14 amino acids long. V lost 2 bases, J lost 3 bases, and 11 bases lay in between.

Of note for this clone: Other nucleotide sequences in the sample specify the same CDR3. The chain couples TRBV20-1 to TRBJ1-2; 9 bases match TRBD1. The germline V gene encodes CDR1 DFQATT and CDR2 SNEGSKA (reference sequence). The CDR3 sequence is 11 residues long. J lost 7 bases, V lost 5 bases, and 2 bases had no gene match. The CDR3 DNA reads TGCAGTGCTGAGACAGGGGGTGGCTACACCTTC. This gives the protein CSAETGGGYTF.

This clone has a handful of counts. The chain uses TRBV2 and TRBJ1-2; 7 nucleotides align to TRBD1. Unmatched junction bases numbered 5, after V lost 3 bases and J lost 4 bases. The germline V gene has CDR1 SNHLY and CDR2 FYNNEI. The CDR3 is made up of 14 amino acids. The CDR3 DNA reads as TGTGCCAGCAGTGATGCCGACAGGGTCTATGGCTACACCTTC. Its translation is CASSDADRVYGYTF. Full variable domain (rest looked up from reference TRBV2 and TRBJ1-2): EPEVTQTPSHQVTQMGQEVILRCVPISNHLYFYWYRQILGQKVEFLVSFYNNEISEKSEIFDDQFSVERPDGSNFTLKIRSTKLEDSAMYFCASSDADRVYGYTFGSGTRLTVV.

The chain links TRBV27 to TRBJ2-1; maybe TRBD2 (6 bases). Deletions cut 6 bases from V and 2 bases from J, with 8 bases between. CDR1 and CDR2 (germline): MNHEY, SMNVEV (reference sequence). The CDR3 consists of 13 residues. In DNA, the CDR3 is TGTGCCAGCAGAGGGACTCCCTACAATGAGCAGTTCTTC. Translation gives CASRGTPYNEQFF.

CDR3 loop: CASNDTPTQPQHF. The CDR3 DNA sequence: TGTGCCAGTAACGACACGCCGACTCAGCCCCAGCATTTT. The gene calls are TRBV19 and TRBJ1-5, with unresolved D. V was pared by 7 bases and J by 6 bases, with 13 bases between. The CDR3 runs to 13 residues. Germline assignment: CDR1 LNHDA and CDR2 SQIVND (reference sequence). The full variable domain, rest sourced from reference TRBV19 and TRBJ1-5, is DGGITQSPKYLFRKEGQNVTLSCEQNLNHDAMYWYRQDPGQGLRLIYYSQIVNDFQKGDIAEGYSVSREKKESFPLTVTSAQKNPTAFYLCASNDTPTQPQHFGDGTRLSIL.

The CDR3 here is CASRQSDRVFYGYTF. In nucleotides, the CDR3 is TGTGCCAGCAGACAATCGGACAGGGTCTTCTATGGCTACACCTTC. The chain is built from TRBV6-5 and TRBJ1-2; 8 bases are shared with TRBD1. V lost 6 bases and J lost 4; bases outside the gene matches: 10. There are 15 residues in the CDR3. CDR1 MNHEY and CDR2 SVGAGI come from the germline V gene.

V is TRBV19 and J is TRBJ1-1; D uncertain. Trimming stripped 4 bases from V and 4 bases from J, with 13 bases between. From germline, CDR1 is LNHDA and CDR2 SQIVND (reference sequence). This CDR3 has 14 amino acids. In DNA, the CDR3 is TGTGCCAGTAGTACCCGGGTTGTTGGCACTGAAGCTTTCTTT. This encodes CASSTRVVGTEAFF.

The chain recombines TRBV7-2 with TRBJ2-2; TRBD1 matches 7 bases. The length of the CDR3 is 15 residues. The trim removed 5 bases at V and 4 bases at J, leaving 7 bases unmatched. Germline-derived CDR1 and CDR2 are SGHTA and FQGNSA. This CDR3 reads CASSKTGIRTGELFF. The DNA for the CDR3 is TGTGCCAGCAGCAAGACAGGGATTCGCACCGGGGAGCTGTTTTTT.

The V and J genes are TRBV25-1 and TRBJ1-1, with D tentatively TRBD1 (5 bases). Germline CDR1 MGHDK, CDR2 SYGVNS. CDR3 size: 14 residues. Trimming shortened V by 6 bases and J by 6 bases, and 17 bases separated the two germline ends. The CDR3 spells CASRGPIGPAEAFF. The CDR3, as DNA: TGTGCCAGCAGGGGGCCTATCGGGCCCGCTGAAGCTTTCTTT.

V is TRBV11-2 and J is TRBJ2-3, with 11 bases that match TRBD2. In germline, CDR1 is SGHAT, CDR2 FQNNGV. This CDR3 is 16 amino acids long. V lost 4 bases to trimming and J lost 4 bases; unmatched junction nucleotides: 7. In nucleotides, the CDR3 is TGTGCCAGCAGCTCCCCCCGACTAGCGGGGTCAGATACGCAGTATTTT. It specifies CASSSPRLAGSDTQYF.

The V call is TRBV29-1, the J call TRBJ1-3, with a tentative D call TRBD1 (5 bases). The germline V and J ends were trimmed by 4 bases and 1 base, with 5 bases remaining between them. CDR3 length: 12 residues. CDR1 and CDR2 from the germline V gene are SQVTM and ANQGSEA. Written as DNA, the CDR3 is TGCAGCGTTGGACAGTCTGGAAACACCATATATTTT. The encoded protein is CSVGQSGNTIYF.

The rearrangement uses TRBV19 and TRBJ1-6, with 7 bases lining up with TRBD1. V lost 5 bases to trimming and J lost 6 bases; unmatched junction nucleotides: 4. The CDR3 spans 14 residues. Germline loops: CDR1 LNHDA, CDR2 SQIVND (reference sequence). The DNA of the CDR3 is TGTGCCAGTAGTTCGACAGGGCCTAATTCACCCCTCCACTTT. Its translation: CASSSTGPNSPLHF.